What follows is one T cell receptor beta chain and its context. This entry is derived from a study of T cell changes during pregnancy in multiple sclerosis. Measured with immunoSEQ multiplex PCR; TCRdb has only the in-frame clones, and not every one. Among 55,000 or so clones, 92% were seen once, and the ten largest hold around 0.66%. The CDR3 spans 14 residues. The sample consisted of CD4+ T cells from peripheral blood mononuclear cells, taken after pregnancy. This chain links TRBV21-1 with TRBJ1-3; the D segment call TRBD1 is taken from the table without a DNA check. TRBV21-1 is reported as a pseudogene. This clonotype was obtained from a female donor with multiple sclerosis, enrolled in a pregnancy study. CDR3 amino acids: CASSSSGPGNTIYF. The CDR3 DNA follows: TGTGCCAGCAGCAGTTCAGGGCCTGGAAACACCATATATTTT.